This T cell receptor beta chain was recovered during a study of T cells in Graves' hyperthyroidism and ophthalmopathy. This clonotype occurred many times. The patients, who ranged from 18 to 65 in age, presented with newly diagnosed hyperthyroidism lasting under 2 months. Diagnostic assessment was based on clinical symptoms, serum thyroxine and TRAb, thyroid ultrasound and orbital computed tomography. What was amplified from RNA transcripts were TCR beta CDR3 regions. With the HTBI primer set, the TCR CDR3 went through a first round of RT-PCR. TCRdb used MiXCR to reprocess the multiplex PCR reads, holding one entry per CDR3 protein. This table has roughly 380,000 distinct CDR3 sequences, about 14% appearing once. Germline lookup yields CDR1 SGHKS and CDR2 YYEKEE (reference sequence). CDR3 size: 13 residues. V lost 0 bases, J lost 6 bases, and 10 bases lay in between.

The chain is built from TRBV5-5 and TRBJ2-7; D perhaps matches TRBD2 (6 bases). Material: blood. The source of this sequence is an older woman with Graves' hyperthyroidism. The CDR3 loop reads CASSLAGEGEQYF. In nucleotides, the CDR3 is TGTGCCAGCAGCTTGGCGGGAGAGGGCGAGCAGTACTTC.